The source of this T cell receptor (beta chain) is a study of blood T cell repertoires in COVID-19. Whole-study context: Nucleic acid was either cDNA or gDNA, and it came from T cells, B-cell-depleted T cells, or PBMCs.

V lost 8 bases to trimming and J lost 0 bases; unmatched junction nucleotides: 5. The germline V gene encodes CDR1 MNHEY and CDR2 SMNVEV (reference sequence). This CDR3 has 14 residues. Profiled with immunoSEQ multiplex PCR; TCRdb holds only in-frame clones, not every one. The data show about 77,000 clones, with roughly 78% seen just once and 4% to 6% held by the top ten. This TCR was sampled from a woman in her seventies with acute or convalescent COVID-19. The specimen sequenced was peripheral blood. The J gene is TRBJ1-1, the V gene TRBV27, with 8 bases identical to TRBD1. This CDR3 reads CASSRGQVNTEAFF. For the CDR3, the DNA is TGTGCCAGCTCCAGGGGGCAGGTGAACACTGAAGCTTTCTTT.